Sequencing of this T cell receptor beta chain was carried out in a study of blood T cell repertoires in COVID-19. Study-level information: T cells, B-cell-depleted T cells, or PBMCs supplied cDNA or gDNA.

Sequencing used immunoSEQ multiplex PCR; TCRdb keeps in-frame clones, though not all of them. The repertoire holds some 270,000 clones, with around 90% as singletons. Participant age was about 18 to 89 years, and participants resided in about two dozen US areas. Membership in each cohort depended on participant-reported clinical history. Exposed study participants had met a COVID-19 case within 2 weeks before entry. Sample: PBMCs or T cells enriched from blood (not recorded which). The TCR originated in a man aged 40-49 years who had been exposed to COVID-19.

The CDR3 sequence is CAWSVRGRAAQFF. The CDR3 DNA follows: TGTGCCTGGAGTGTACGGGGGAGGGCCGCGCAGTTCTTC. The chain links TRBV30 to TRBJ2-1, with 7 bases aligning to TRBD2. The CDR3 consists of 13 residues. With V trimmed by 0 bases and J by 12 bases, 8 bases remained unmatched. Germline V gene lookup returns CDR1 GTSNPN and CDR2 SVGIG (reference sequence).